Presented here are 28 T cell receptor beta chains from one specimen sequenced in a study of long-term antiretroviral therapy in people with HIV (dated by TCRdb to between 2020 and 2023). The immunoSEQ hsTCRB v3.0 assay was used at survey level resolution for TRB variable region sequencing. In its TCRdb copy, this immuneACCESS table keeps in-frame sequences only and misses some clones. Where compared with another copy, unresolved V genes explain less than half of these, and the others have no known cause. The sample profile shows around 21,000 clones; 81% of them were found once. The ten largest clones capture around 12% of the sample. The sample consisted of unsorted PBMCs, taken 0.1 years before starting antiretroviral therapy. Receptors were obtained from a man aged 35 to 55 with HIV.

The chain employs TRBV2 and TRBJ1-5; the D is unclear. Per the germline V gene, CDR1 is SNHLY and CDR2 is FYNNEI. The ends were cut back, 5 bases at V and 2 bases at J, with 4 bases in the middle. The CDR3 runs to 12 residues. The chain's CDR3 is CASSRGNQPQHF. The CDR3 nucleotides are TGTGCCAGCAGTCGTGGCAATCAGCCCCAGCATTTT.

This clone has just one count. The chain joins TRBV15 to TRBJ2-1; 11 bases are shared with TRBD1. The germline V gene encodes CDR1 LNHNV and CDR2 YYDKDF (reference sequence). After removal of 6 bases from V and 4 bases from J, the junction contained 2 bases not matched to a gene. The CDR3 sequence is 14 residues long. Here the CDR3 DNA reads TGTGCCACCAGTTGGGACAGGGGGTACAATGAGCAGTTCTTC. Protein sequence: CATSWDRGYNEQFF. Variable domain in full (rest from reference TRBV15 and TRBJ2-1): DAMVIQNPRYQVTQFGKPVTLSCSQTLNHNVMYWYQQKSSQAPKLLFHYYDKDFNNEADTPDNFQSRRPNTSFCFLDIRSPGLGDTAMYLCATSWDRGYNEQFFGPGTRLTVL.

CDR3 DNA: TGTGCCAGCAGTTTACTAGGGACGGGGTCCGAGCAGTACTTC. Its protein product is CASSLLGTGSEQYF. The genes are TRBV6-5 and TRBJ2-7; D possibly uses TRBD1 or TRBD2 (5 bases each). Germline CDR1 MNHEY, CDR2 SVGAGI. The CDR3 sequence is 14 residues long. Trimming stripped 4 bases from V and 6 bases from J, with 16 bases between.

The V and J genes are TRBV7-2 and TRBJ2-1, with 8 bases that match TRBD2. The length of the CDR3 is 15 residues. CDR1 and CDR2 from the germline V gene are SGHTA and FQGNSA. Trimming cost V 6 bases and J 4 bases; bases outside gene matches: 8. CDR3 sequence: CASSPGLGVYNEQFF. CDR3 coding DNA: TGTGCCAGCAGTCCGGGACTAGGGGTTTACAATGAGCAGTTCTTC.

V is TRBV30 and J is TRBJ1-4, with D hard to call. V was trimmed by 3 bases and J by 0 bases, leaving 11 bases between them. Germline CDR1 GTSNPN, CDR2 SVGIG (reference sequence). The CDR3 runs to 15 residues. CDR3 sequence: CAWSLMGATNEKLFF. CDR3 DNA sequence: TGTGCCTGGAGCTTGATGGGTGCAACTAATGAAAAACTGTTTTTT. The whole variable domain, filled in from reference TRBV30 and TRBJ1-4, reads SQTIHQWPATLVQPVGSPLSLECTVEGTSNPNLYWYRQAAGRGLQLLFYSVGIGQISSEVPQNLSASRPQDRQFILSSKKLLLSDSGFYLCAWSLMGATNEKLFFGSGTQLSVL.

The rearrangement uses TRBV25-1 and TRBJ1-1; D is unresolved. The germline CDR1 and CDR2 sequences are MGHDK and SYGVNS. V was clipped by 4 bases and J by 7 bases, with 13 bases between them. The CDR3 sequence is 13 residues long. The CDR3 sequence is CASSVHIGIEAFF. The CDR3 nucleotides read TGTGCCAGCAGTGTCCACATAGGGATTGAAGCTTTCTTT.

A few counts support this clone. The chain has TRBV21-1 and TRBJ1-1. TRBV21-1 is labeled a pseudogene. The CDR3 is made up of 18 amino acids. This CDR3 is CASSNRMREVPMNTEAFF. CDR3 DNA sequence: TGTGCCAGCAGCAATAGGATGAGGGAAGTTCCCATGAACACTGAAGCTTTCTTT.

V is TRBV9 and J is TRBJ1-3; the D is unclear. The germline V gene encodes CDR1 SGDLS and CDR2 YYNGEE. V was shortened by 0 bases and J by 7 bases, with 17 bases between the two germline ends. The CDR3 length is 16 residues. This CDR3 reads CASSVDPPSIGNTIYF. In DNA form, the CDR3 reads TGTGCCAGCAGCGTAGACCCTCCCAGCATCGGGAACACCATATATTTT.

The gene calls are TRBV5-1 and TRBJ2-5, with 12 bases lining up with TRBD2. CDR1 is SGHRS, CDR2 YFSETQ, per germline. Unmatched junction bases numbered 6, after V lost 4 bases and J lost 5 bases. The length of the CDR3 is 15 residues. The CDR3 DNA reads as TGCGCCAGCAGCAGTCTAGCGGGGGGGCCTGAGACCCAGTACTTC. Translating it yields CASSSLAGGPETQYF.

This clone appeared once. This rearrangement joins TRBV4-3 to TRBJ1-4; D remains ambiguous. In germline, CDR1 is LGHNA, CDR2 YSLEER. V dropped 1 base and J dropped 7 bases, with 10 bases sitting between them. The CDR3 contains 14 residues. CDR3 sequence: CASSQGGVGEKLFF. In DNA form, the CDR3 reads TGCGCCAGCAGCCAAGGGGGAGTGGGTGAAAAACTGTTTTTT.

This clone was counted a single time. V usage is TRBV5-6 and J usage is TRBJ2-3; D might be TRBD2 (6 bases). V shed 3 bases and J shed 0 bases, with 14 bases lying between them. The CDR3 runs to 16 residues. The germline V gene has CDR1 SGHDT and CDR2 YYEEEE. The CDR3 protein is CASSSITSPSTDTQYF. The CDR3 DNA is TGTGCCAGCAGCTCAATTACTAGCCCTAGCACAGATACGCAGTATTTT.

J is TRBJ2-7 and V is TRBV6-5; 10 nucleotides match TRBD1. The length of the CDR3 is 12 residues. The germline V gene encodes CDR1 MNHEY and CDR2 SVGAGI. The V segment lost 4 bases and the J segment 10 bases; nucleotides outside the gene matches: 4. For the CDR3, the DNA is TGTGCCAGCAGTTGGGACAGGGGACTTCAGTACTTC. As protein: CASSWDRGLQYF.

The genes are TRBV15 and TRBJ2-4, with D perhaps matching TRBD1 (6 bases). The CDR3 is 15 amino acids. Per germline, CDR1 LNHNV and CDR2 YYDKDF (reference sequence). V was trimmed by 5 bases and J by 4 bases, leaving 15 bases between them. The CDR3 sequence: CATSPTGFVKNIQYF. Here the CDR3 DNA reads TGTGCCACCAGCCCTACAGGGTTTGTTAAAAACATTCAGTACTTC.

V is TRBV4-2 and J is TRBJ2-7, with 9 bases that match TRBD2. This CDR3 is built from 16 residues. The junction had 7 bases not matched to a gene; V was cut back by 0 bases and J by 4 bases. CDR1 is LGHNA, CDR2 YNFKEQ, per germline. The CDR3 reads CASSQEASGDRYEQYF. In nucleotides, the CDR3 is TGTGCCAGCAGCCAAGAGGCTAGCGGGGACCGGTACGAGCAGTACTTC.

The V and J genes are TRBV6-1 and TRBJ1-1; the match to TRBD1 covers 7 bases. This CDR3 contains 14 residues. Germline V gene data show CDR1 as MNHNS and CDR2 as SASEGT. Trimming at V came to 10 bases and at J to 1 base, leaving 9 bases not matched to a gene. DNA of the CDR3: TGTGCCACGAAAGGGGGCTCGAGGAACACTGAAGCTTTCTTT. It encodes CATKGGSRNTEAFF.

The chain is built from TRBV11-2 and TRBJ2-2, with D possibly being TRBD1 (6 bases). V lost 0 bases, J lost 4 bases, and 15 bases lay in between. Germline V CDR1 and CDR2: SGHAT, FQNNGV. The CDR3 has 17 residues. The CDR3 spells CASSLDRDKSGTGELFF. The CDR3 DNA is TGTGCCAGCAGCTTAGATAGGGACAAATCGGGCACCGGGGAGCTGTTTTTT.

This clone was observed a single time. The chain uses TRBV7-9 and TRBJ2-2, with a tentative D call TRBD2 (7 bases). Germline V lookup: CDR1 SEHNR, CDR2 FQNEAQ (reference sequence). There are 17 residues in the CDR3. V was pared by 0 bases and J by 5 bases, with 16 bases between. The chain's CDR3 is CASSLAHLGGRTGELFF. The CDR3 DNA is TGTGCCAGCAGCTTAGCCCACCTCGGGGGGCGGACCGGGGAGCTGTTTTTT.

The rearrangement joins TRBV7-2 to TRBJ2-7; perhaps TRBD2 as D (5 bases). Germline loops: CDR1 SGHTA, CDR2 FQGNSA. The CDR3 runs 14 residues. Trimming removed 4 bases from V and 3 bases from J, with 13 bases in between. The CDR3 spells CASSSSGLYYEQYF. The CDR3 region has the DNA TGTGCCAGCAGCTCCAGCGGTTTGTACTACGAGCAGTACTTC.

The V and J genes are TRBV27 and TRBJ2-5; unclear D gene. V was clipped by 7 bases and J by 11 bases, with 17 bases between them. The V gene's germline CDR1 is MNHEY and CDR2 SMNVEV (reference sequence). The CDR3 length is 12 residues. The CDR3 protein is CASTPLSESQYF. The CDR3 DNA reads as TGTGCCAGCACCCCTTTGTCAGAGAGTCAGTACTTC.

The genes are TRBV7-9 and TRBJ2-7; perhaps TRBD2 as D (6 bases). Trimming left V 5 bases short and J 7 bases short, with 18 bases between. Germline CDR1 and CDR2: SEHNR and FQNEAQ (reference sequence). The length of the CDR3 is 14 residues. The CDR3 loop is CASSREAAGREQYF. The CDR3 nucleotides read TGTGCCAGCAGCCGAGAGGCGGCAGGGAGGGAGCAGTACTTC.

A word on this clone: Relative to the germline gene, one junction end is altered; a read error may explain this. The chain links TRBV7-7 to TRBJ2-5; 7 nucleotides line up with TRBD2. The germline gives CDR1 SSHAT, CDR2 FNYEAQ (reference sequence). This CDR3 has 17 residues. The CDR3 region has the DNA TGTGCTAGCAGCTTAGGGAGTTCTAGCGGACGCGAGGAGACCCAGTACTTC. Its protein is CASSLGSSSGREETQYF.

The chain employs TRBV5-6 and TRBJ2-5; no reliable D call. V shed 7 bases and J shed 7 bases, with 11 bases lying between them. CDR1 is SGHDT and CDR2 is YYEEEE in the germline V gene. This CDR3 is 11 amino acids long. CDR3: CASSRLRTQYF. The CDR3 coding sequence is TGTGCCAGCTCCCGCTTGAGGACCCAGTACTTC.

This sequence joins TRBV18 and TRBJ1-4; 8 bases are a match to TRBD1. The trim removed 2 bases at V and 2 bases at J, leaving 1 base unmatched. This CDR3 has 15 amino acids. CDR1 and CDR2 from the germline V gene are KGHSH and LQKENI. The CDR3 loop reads CASSPDRGTNEKLFF. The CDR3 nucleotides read TGTGCCAGCTCACCAGACAGGGGCACTAATGAAAAACTGTTTTTT.

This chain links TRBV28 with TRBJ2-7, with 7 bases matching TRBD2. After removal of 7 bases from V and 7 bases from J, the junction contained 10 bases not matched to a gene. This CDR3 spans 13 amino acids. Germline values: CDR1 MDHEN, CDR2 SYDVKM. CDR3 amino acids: CASTSRLAGEQYF. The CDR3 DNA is TGTGCCAGCACCTCTAGACTAGCAGGAGAGCAGTACTTC.

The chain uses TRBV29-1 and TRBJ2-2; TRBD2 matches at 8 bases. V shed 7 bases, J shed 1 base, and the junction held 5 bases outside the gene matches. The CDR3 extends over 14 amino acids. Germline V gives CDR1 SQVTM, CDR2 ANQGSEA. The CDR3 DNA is TGCAGCGCCGACGGGGGGGGGAACACCGGGGAGCTGTTTTTT. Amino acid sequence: CSADGGGNTGELFF.

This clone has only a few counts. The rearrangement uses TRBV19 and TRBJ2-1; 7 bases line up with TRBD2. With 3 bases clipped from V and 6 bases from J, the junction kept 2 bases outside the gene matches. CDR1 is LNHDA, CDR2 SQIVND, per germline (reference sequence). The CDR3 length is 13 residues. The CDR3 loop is CASSISGVNEQFF. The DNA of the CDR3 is TGTGCCAGTAGTATCAGCGGGGTCAATGAGCAGTTCTTC.

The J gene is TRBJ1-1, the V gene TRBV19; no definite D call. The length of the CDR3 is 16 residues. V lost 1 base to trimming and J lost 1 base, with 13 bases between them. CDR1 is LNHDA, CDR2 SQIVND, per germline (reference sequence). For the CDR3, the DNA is TGTGCCAGTAGTATAGGAGACATATGGAGGAACACTGAAGCTTTCTTT. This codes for CASSIGDIWRNTEAFF.

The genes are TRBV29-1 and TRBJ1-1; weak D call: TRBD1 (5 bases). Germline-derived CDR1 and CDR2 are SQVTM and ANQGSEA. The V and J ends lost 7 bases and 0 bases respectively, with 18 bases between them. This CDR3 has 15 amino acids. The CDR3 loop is CSAKSSGGVNTEAFF. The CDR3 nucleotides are TGCAGCGCCAAATCCTCCGGGGGAGTGAACACTGAAGCTTTCTTT.